The clone carrying this T cell receptor beta chain was picked up many times. These data belong to a study of blood T cells in healthy people across ages. Every donor gave roughly 9.2 milliliters of peripheral blood. Primers used in a second PCR of about 7 to 11 cycles were a sample-barcoded 5' primer and a J-beta primer mix. Every single cDNA molecule received a tag from a template-switch adaptor with 12 random nucleotides. Samples each returned at least 3 million CDR3-containing paired-end reads. TCRdb re-analysed the 5' RACE reads in MiXCR, keeping a single row per CDR3 protein. The data hold hundreds of thousands of distinct CDR3 sequences, with around 30% observed a single time. Sequencing input: blood. The receptor comes from a woman aged 80 or older in good health.

The CDR3 DNA is TGCGCCAGCAGCTCTACCGGGACAGGGTCAGATACGCAGTATTTT. Its protein product is CASSSTGTGSDTQYF. The chain couples TRBV5-1 to TRBJ2-3; TRBD1 matches 9 bases. The V and J ends lost 3 bases and 4 bases, in that order; junction bases with no gene match: 6. The CDR3 spans 15 residues. Germline V lookup: CDR1 SGHRS, CDR2 YFSETQ.